This T cell receptor (beta chain) comes out of a study of blood T cell repertoires in COVID-19. Across the whole study: Specimens from acute and convalescent COVID-19 originated in the United States, Italy and Spain. PBMCs, B-cell-depleted T cells, or T cells were the source of the cDNA or gDNA that made up the material.

Profiling relied on immunoSEQ multiplex PCR, and the TCRdb table lists in-frame clones only, not all of them. This table holds 100,000 to 120,000 clones, 85% to 90% found once. This TCR was recovered from a woman in her forties or fifties with acute or convalescent COVID-19. Specimen: peripheral blood.

CDR3 nucleotide sequence: TGTGCCAGCGGGTCCGGGTCCCCAGGCAATCAGCCCCAGCATTTT. This codes for CASGSGSPGNQPQHF. The V call is TRBV6-6, the J call TRBJ1-5, with D uncertain. Germline V CDR1 and CDR2: MNHNY, SVGAGI (reference sequence). The CDR3 is made up of 15 amino acids. Trimming took 8 bases from V and 2 from J, leaving 16 bases between them.